The rows below give T cell receptor beta chains drawn from one sample of a study of T cell changes during pregnancy in multiple sclerosis. The repertoire was sequenced with immunoSEQ multiplex PCR; TCRdb's copy has only in-frame clones and lacks some. The table has around 40,000 clones, about 91% seen once. Source: CD4+ T cells from peripheral blood mononuclear cells, taken in the second trimester of pregnancy. The receptors were gathered from a female donor in good health, enrolled as a control in a pregnancy study. The CDR3 runs from the conserved cysteine through the conserved F or W. Fields, in order: J gene, D gene, CDR3 length, clone size, V gene, CDR3 protein, CDR3 DNA. A D gene is named only where the DNA matches it firmly. A clone size is listed for some rows: how often the clone was seen (once, few, many), or a class if it is expanded.

>TRBJ1-2|NA|12|NA|TRBV30
CASGGDNYGYTF
TGTGCCAGCGGGGGGGATAACTATGGCTACACCTTC
>TRBJ1-1|NA|12|NA|TRBV28
CASSLRGTEAFF
TGTGCCAGCAGTTTGAGGGGGACTGAAGCTTTCTTT
>TRBJ2-7|TRBD2|14|NA|TRBV6-5
CASSGAGEAYEQYF
TGTGCCAGCAGTGGAGCGGGAGAGGCCTACGAGCAGTACTTC
>TRBJ2-7|NA|14|once|TRBV12-5
CASGPRGGAYEQYF
TGTGCTAGTGGTCCGCGCGGGGGCGCCTACGAGCAGTACTTC
>TRBJ2-1|TRBD2|20|NA|TRBV2
CASSGSGLAGGISSYNEQFF
TGTGCCAGCAGTGGTTCCGGGCTAGCGGGGGGAATTAGCTCCTACAATGAGCAGTTCTTC
>TRBJ1-4|NA|15|NA|TRBV28
CASREGGARGEKLFF
TGTGCCAGCAGGGAAGGGGGGGCTCGAGGTGAAAAACTGTTTTTT
>TRBJ1-1|NA|17|NA|TRBV6-1
CASSEASGGGGTTEAFF
TGTGCCAGCAGTGAAGCGTCGGGAGGGGGGGGCACAACTGAAGCTTTCTTT
>TRBJ2-7|NA|12|NA|TRBV2
CASTLGGNEQYF
TGTGCCAGCACCCTGGGCGGGAACGAGCAGTACTTC
>TRBJ2-3|NA|15|NA|TRBV18
CASSPVRTETDTQYF
TGTGCCAGCTCACCAGTCAGGACAGAAACAGATACGCAGTATTTT
>TRBJ2-1|NA|15|NA|TRBV7-3
CASSLGLSGYNEQFF
TGTGCCAGCAGCTTAGGGTTGAGCGGCTACAATGAGCAGTTCTTC
>TRBJ1-1|NA|15|NA|TRBV9
CASSVDGGWGTEAFF
TGTGCCAGCAGCGTAGACGGGGGTTGGGGCACTGAAGCTTTCTTT
>TRBJ2-1|NA|14|NA|TRBV2
CASRWAGTYNEQFF
TGTGCCAGCCGGTGGGCGGGAACGTACAATGAGCAGTTCTTC
>TRBJ1-2|NA|12|NA|TRBV28
CASSSQGRGYTF
TGTGCCAGCAGCTCACAGGGTCGTGGCTACACCTTC
>TRBJ1-5|TRBD1|16|NA|TRBV18
CASPYWTGSSNQPQHF
TGTGCCAGCCCATATTGGACAGGGAGTAGCAATCAGCCCCAGCATTTT
>TRBJ1-2|NA|16|NA|TRBV28
CASSAGLGSWSYGYTF
TGTGCCAGCAGTGCGGGTCTGGGGTCTTGGAGCTATGGCTACACCTTC
>TRBJ1-5|NA|15|NA|TRBV19
CASTPQAKGNQPQHF
TGTGCCAGTACCCCCCAGGCCAAGGGGAATCAGCCCCAGCATTTT
>TRBJ2-3|TRBD2|16|NA|TRBV7-9
CASSFGAGVLSDTQYF
TGTGCCAGCAGCTTTGGGGCGGGAGTCCTTTCAGATACGCAGTATTTT
>TRBJ1-1|TRBD1|14|NA|TRBV7-9
CASSLGQGSAEAFF
TGTGCCAGCAGCTTGGGACAGGGGAGCGCTGAAGCTTTCTTT
>TRBJ2-2|TRBD1|15|NA|TRBV27
CASSLSGQGWGKLFF
TGTGCCAGCAGTTTATCTGGACAGGGGTGGGGGAAGCTGTTTTTT
>TRBJ2-1|NA|14|NA|TRBV5-1
CASSLVQETNEQFF
TGCGCCAGCAGCTTGGTCCAGGAAACGAATGAGCAGTTCTTC
>TRBJ1-5|NA|16|NA|TRBV19
CASSIGRETGNQPQHF
TGTGCCAGTAGTATCGGACGGGAGACCGGGAATCAGCCCCAGCATTTT
>TRBJ1-2|NA|11|NA|TRBV20-1
CSASSSYGYTF
TGCAGTGCTAGTTCCAGCTATGGCTACACCTTC